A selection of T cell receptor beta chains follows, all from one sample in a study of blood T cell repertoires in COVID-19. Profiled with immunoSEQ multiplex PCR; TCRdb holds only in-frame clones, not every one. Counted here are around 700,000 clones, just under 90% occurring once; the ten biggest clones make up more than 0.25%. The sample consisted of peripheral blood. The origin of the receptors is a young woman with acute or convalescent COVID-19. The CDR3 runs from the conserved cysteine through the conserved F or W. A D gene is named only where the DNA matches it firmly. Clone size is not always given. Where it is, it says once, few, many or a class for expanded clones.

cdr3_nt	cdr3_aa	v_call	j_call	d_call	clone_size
TGTGCCAGCAGCCAAGTGGGGGCACGAACTGGAAACACCATATATTTT	CASSQVGARTGNTIYF	TRBV4-2	TRBJ1-3	-	-
TGTGCCTGGAGTGACCCCCAGGGCCCCACTGAAGCTTTCTTT	CAWSDPQGPTEAFF	TRBV30	TRBJ1-1	-	-
TGTGCCAGCAGTCGAGATAGGAACACTGAAGCTTTCTTT	CASSRDRNTEAFF	TRBV6-5	TRBJ1-1	-	-
TGTGCCAGAAGCTTGGAGGGAGGGAATGGTCAGCCCCAGCATTTT	CARSLEGGNGQPQHF	TRBV5-3	TRBJ1-5	-	-
TGTGCCAGCAGCCCGGGACAGGGGGCCCGTGAAGCTTTCTTT	CASSPGQGAREAFF	TRBV7-3	TRBJ1-1	TRBD1	-
TGTGCCAGCAAAGGACTAGCGGGAAGCACAGATACGCAGTATTTT	CASKGLAGSTDTQYF	TRBV6-5	TRBJ2-3	TRBD2	-
TGTGCCAGCAGCTCTATTCAGGGTATGAACACTGAAGCTTTCTTT	CASSSIQGMNTEAFF	TRBV11-2	TRBJ1-1	-	-
TGTGCCAGCACCTATCGGACTGCCGGGGGCTACACCTTC	CASTYRTAGGYTF	TRBV28	TRBJ1-2	-	-
TGTGCTAGTGGTTTGCGGGGGACAGGGGATGGCTACACCTTC	CASGLRGTGDGYTF	TRBV12-5	TRBJ1-2	TRBD1	-
TGTGCCAGCAGCTCCCGGGACACACTTAACACCGGGGAGCTGTTTTTT	CASSSRDTLNTGELFF	TRBV7-3	TRBJ2-2	-	-
TGCGCCAGCAGCGGCAGGGAGGGGAGCTCCTACAATGAGCAGTTCTTC	CASSGREGSSYNEQFF	TRBV5-1	TRBJ2-1	TRBD2	-
TGTGCCAGCAGGGAAGGGGGCTTGGGTAATTCACCCCTCCACTTT	CASREGGLGNSPLHF	TRBV25-1	TRBJ1-6	TRBD1	-
TGTGCCAGCAGTGACTCCAGCGGGGAGGGCAATGAGCAGTTCTTC	CASSDSSGEGNEQFF	TRBV6-4	TRBJ2-1	TRBD2	few
TGCGCCAGCAGCCAAATAATAGGGGGAACAGATACGCAGTATTTT	CASSQIIGGTDTQYF	TRBV4-1	TRBJ2-3	-	-
TGTGCCAGCTCACCACCTCCCACGGGACAGGGGGCTTGGGACACTGAAGCTTTCTTT	CASSPPPTGQGAWDTEAFF	TRBV18	TRBJ1-1	TRBD1	-
TGTGCCAGTGCGACAGTGGGATATTCCTACGAGCAGTACTTC	CASATVGYSYEQYF	TRBV19	TRBJ2-7	-	-
TGTGCCAGCAGCTTAGTGCGGGACTACAAAGGATATGGCTACACCTTC	CASSLVRDYKGYGYTF	TRBV7-9	TRBJ1-2	-	-
TGTGCCAGCTCACCGGACAGGTCCTCCTACGAGCAGTACTTC	CASSPDRSSYEQYF	TRBV18	TRBJ2-7	TRBD1	-
TGTGCCAGCAGTGAGGACAGCTCGCCCTACGAGCAGTACTTC	CASSEDSSPYEQYF	TRBV27	TRBJ2-7	-	-